Shown below are 2 T cell receptor beta chains from a single sample sequenced in a study of a mutant IDH1 vaccine in newly diagnosed glioma. Assay used: immunoSEQ multiplex PCR; TCRdb lists only in-frame clones, some missing. The table has about 46,000 clones, 86% seen once. Sample time point: baseline, week 1 (first vaccination visit). Treatment given: pre-vaccination baseline after standard-of-care therapy. This sample comprised PBMCs, obtained from a glioma patient treated with radiotherapy, temozolomide or both. The receptors derive from a man aged 35-49 years with glioma.

The rearrangement uses TRBV7-9 and TRBJ2-7; 10 bases agree with TRBD1. J lost 2 bases, V lost 0 bases, and 1 base had no gene match. The CDR3 has 15 residues. Per the germline V gene, CDR1 is SEHNR and CDR2 is FQNEAQ (reference sequence). CDR3 bases: TGTGCCAGCAGCTTAGCTGACAGGGGGCCCTACGAGCAGTACTTC. Translating gives CASSLADRGPYEQYF. Supplemented by reference TRBV7-9 and TRBJ2-7, the full variable domain reads DTGVSQNPRHKITKRGQNVTFRCDPISEHNRLYWYRQTLGQGPEFLTYFQNEAQLEKSRLLSDRFSAERPKGSFSTLEIQRTEQGDSAMYLCASSLADRGPYEQYFGPGTRLTVT.

The chain has TRBV19 and TRBJ1-2; D ambiguous. The CDR3 runs 13 residues. Germline V gene sequence: CDR1 LNHDA, CDR2 SQIVND (reference sequence). Trimming took 4 bases from V and 5 from J, leaving 11 bases between them. CDR3 nucleotides: TGTGCCAGTAGTACCCTGGACTTGTATGGCTACACCTTC. Translating it yields CASSTLDLYGYTF.